This T cell receptor (beta chain) was captured by sequencing in a study of cytomegalovirus exposure and HLA in healthy donors. Study-wide results and caveats: The authors enumerated 150 to 200 TCR beta chains as linked to cytomegalovirus. Rates of TCR association differed by HLA locus in a later analysis, with DRB1 highest and HLA-C lowest. TRBV6-2, TRBV6-3 and some other V segments were excluded as indistinguishable.

In the case of this clone: Its antigen is not identified.

The PCR employed 60 Vbeta primers together with 13 Jbeta primers. TCRdb's copy holds only in-frame clones and misses some; the assay was immunoSEQ multiplex PCR. This sample has over 110,000 clones, with approximately 78% found just once. CDR3 length: 15 residues. The germline CDR1 and CDR2 sequences are MGHRA and YSYEKL. Unmatched junction bases numbered 7, after V lost 6 bases and J lost 2 bases. The V call is TRBV4-1, the J call TRBJ2-1, with 7 positions matching TRBD2. The sequence was obtained from a female donor in good health and CMV-seronegative. Sequencing used PBMCs. This CDR3 reads CASSFRAGAYNEQFF. The DNA for the CDR3 is TGCGCCAGCAGTTTCCGGGCGGGGGCCTACAATGAGCAGTTCTTC.